The source of this TCR beta chain is a study of radiotherapy plus CTLA-4 blockade in lung cancer. Study-wide context: Patients showed objective responses in approximately 17% of cases and disease control in around 30%.

Only in-frame clones appear in the TCRdb table, and some are missing; sequencing was by immunoSEQ multiplex PCR. The repertoire holds 50,000 to 60,000 clones, with around 80% as singletons. Note on this clone: As yet, its antigen is unknown.

Study outcomes and limitations: Early blood T cell clone dynamics reportedly forecast response best, with interferon-beta. Tumor-origin TCR clones grew in blood after radiotherapy plus ipilimumab.

The V gene's germline CDR1 is LNHDA and CDR2 SQIVND (reference sequence). The length of the CDR3 is 15 residues. With V trimmed by 5 bases and J by 4 bases, 5 bases remained unmatched. Focal radiation was given together with CTLA-4 blockade (ipilimumab) to patients with chemo-refractory metastatic non-small-cell lung cancer. This specimen consisted of peripheral blood, obtained from a patient treated with radiotherapy plus ipilimumab. The rearrangement uses TRBV19 and TRBJ2-7; 13 positions match TRBD2. The clonotype originates from a human donor with non-small cell lung cancer whose response to radiotherapy plus ipilimumab could not be evaluated. CDR3 in amino acids: CASSSLAGGRYEQYF. The CDR3 DNA reads TGTGCCAGTAGTTCACTAGCGGGAGGGAGGTACGAGCAGTACTTC.